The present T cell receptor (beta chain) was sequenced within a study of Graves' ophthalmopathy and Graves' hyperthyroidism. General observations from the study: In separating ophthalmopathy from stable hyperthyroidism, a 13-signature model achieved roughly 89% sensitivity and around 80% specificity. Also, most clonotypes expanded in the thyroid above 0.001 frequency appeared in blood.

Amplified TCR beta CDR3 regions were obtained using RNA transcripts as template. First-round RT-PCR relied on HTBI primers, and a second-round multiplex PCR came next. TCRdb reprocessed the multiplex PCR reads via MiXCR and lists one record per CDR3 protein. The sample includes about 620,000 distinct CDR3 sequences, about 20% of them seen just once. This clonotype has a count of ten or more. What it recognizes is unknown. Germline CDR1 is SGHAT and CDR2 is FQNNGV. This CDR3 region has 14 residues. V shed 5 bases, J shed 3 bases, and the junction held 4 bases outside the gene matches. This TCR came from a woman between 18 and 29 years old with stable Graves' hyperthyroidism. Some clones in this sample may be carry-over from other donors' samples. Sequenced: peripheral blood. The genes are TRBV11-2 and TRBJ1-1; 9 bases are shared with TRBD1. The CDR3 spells CASSTRDRDTEAFF. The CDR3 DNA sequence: TGTGCCAGCAGCACACGGGACAGGGACACTGAAGCTTTCTTT.